The T cell receptor (beta chain) under discussion was sequenced for a study of a mutant IDH1 vaccine in newly diagnosed glioma. Germline V gives CDR1 MNHNS, CDR2 SASEGT. The CDR3 sequence is 18 residues long. The V and J ends lost 4 bases and 4 bases, in that order; junction bases with no gene match: 13. Generated by immunoSEQ multiplex PCR, the TCRdb table keeps only in-frame clones and is missing some. This table holds some 60,000 clones, 75% to 95% found once. The time point is: baseline, week 1 (first vaccination visit). The treatment was: pre-vaccination baseline after standard-of-care therapy. The clonotype originates from a man aged 45 to 65 with glioma. Source: PBMCs, taken from a glioma patient treated with radiotherapy, temozolomide or both. V and J are TRBV6-1 and TRBJ1-4; 9 bases line up with TRBD1. The CDR3: CASSAAGTGFGVNEKLFF. The CDR3 region has the DNA TGTGCCAGCAGTGCTGCCGGGACAGGGTTTGGGGTTAATGAAAAACTGTTTTTT.